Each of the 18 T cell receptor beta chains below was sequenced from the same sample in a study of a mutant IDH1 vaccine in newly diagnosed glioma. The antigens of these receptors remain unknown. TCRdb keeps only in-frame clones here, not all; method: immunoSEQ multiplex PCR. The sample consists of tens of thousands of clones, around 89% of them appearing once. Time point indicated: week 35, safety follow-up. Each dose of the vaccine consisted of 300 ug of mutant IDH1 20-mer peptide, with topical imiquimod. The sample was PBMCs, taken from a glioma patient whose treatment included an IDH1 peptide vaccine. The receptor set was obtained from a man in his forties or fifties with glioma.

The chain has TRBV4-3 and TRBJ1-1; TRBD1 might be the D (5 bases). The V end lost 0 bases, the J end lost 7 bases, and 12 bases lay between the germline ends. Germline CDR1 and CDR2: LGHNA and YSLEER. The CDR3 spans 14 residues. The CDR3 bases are TGCGCCAGCAGCCAAGATTTGGGACCGTTTGAAGCTTTCTTT. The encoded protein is CASSQDLGPFEAFF.

The DNA of the CDR3 is TGTGCCAGCAGTTTATCTGCGGGGGGACATACGCAGTATTTT. Protein sequence: CASSLSAGGHTQYF. The rearrangement links TRBV28 to TRBJ2-3, with TRBD2 identical over 8 bases. V gave up 1 base and J gave up 7 bases; unmatched junction bases: 4. CDR1 is MDHEN, CDR2 SYDVKM, per germline. This CDR3 comprises 14 residues.

CDR3 in amino acids: CASSRGFGNEQFF. For the CDR3, the DNA is TGTGCCAGCAGCCGGGGGTTCGGCAATGAGCAGTTCTTC. The V and J genes are TRBV7-2 and TRBJ2-1; D perhaps matches TRBD2 (6 bases). V lost 5 bases and J 6 bases, leaving 11 bases between the germline ends. This CDR3 spans 13 amino acids. CDR1 is SGHTA, CDR2 FQGNSA, per germline.

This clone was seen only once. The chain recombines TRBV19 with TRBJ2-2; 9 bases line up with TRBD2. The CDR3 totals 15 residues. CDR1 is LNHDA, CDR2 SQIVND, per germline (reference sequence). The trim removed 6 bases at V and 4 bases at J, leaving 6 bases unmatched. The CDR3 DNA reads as TGTGCCAGTAGCACTCGCGGGAGGGGCACCGGGGAGCTGTTTTTT. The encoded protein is CASSTRGRGTGELFF.

CDR3 protein: CASSESGQPQHF. DNA for the CDR3: TGCGCCAGCAGTGAGTCTGGTCAGCCCCAGCATTTT. The V call is TRBV10-2, the J call TRBJ1-5, with no clear D. This CDR3 has 12 residues. Between the trimmed V and J ends, which lost 0 bases and 6 bases, there was a span of 3 bases. Per the germline V gene, CDR1 is WSHSY and CDR2 is SAAADI.

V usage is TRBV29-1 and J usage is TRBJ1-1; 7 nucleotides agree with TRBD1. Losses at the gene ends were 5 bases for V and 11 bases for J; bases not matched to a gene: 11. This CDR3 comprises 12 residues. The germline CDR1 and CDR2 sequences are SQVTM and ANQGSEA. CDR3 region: CSVIDKGAFAFF. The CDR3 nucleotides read TGCAGCGTTATTGACAAGGGGGCGTTTGCTTTCTTT.

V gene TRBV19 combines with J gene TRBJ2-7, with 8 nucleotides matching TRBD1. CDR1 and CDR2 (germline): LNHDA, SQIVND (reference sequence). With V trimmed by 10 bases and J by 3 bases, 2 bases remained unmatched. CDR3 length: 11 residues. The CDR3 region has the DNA TGTGCCAATGACAGGGGCTACGAGCAGTACGTC. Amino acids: CANDRGYEQYV.

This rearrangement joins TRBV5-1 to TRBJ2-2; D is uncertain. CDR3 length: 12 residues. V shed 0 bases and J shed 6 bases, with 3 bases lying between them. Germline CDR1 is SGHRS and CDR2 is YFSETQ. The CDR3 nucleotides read TGCGCCAGCAGCTTGGTCCCCGGGGAGCTGTTTTTT. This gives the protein CASSLVPGELFF. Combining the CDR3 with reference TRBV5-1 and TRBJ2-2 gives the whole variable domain KAGVTQTPRYLIKTRGQQVTLSCSPISGHRSVSWYQQTPGQGLQFLFEYFSETQRNKGNFPGRFSGRQFSNSRSEMNVSTLELGDSALYLCASSLVPGELFFGEGSRLTVL.

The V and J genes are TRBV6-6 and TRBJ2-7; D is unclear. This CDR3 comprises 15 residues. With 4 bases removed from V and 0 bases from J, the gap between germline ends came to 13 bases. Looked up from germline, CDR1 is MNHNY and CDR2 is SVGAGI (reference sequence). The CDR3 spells CASSSPGQSSYEQYF. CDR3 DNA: TGTGCCAGCAGTTCCCCCGGCCAGAGCTCCTACGAGCAGTACTTC.

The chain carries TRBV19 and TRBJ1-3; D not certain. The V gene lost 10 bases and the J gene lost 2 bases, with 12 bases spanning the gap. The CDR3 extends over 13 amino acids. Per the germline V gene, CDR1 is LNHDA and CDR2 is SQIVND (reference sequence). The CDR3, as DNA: TGTGCCACCAGGAGGGCTGCTGGAAACACCATATATTTT. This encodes CATRRAAGNTIYF.

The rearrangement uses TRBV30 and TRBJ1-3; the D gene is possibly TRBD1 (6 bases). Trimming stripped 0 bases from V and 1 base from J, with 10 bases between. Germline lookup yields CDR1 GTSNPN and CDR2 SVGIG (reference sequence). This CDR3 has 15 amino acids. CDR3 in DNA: TGTGCCTGGAGTGTAAATCAGGGGTCTGGAAACACCATATATTTT. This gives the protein CAWSVNQGSGNTIYF.

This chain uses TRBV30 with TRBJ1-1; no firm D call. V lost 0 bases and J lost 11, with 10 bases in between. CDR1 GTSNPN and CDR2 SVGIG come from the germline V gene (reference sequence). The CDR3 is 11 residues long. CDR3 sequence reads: CAWSVRGNAFF. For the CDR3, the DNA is TGTGCCTGGAGTGTACGTGGTAATGCTTTCTTT.

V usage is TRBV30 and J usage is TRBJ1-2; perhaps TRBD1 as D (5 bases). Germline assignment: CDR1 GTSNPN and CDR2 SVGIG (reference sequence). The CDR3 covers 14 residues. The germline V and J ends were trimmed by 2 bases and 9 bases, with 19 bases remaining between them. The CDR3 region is CAWSIGLRETSYTF. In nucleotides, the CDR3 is TGTGCCTGGAGTATTGGTCTCAGGGAGACGAGCTACACCTTC. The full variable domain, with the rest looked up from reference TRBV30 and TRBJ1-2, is SQTIHQWPATLVQPVGSPLSLECTVEGTSNPNLYWYRQAAGRGLQLLFYSVGIGQISSEVPQNLSASRPQDRQFILSSKKLLLSDSGFYLCAWSIGLRETSYTFGSGTRLTVV.

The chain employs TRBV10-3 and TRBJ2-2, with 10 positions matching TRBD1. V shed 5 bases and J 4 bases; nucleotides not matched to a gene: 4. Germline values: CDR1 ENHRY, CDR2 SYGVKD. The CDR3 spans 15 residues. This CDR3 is CAISPGQGFTGELFF. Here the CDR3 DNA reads TGTGCCATCAGTCCGGGACAGGGGTTCACCGGGGAGCTGTTTTTT.

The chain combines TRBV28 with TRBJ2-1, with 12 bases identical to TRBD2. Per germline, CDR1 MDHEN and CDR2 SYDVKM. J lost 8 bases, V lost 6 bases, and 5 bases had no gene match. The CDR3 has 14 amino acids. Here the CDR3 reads CASRQGLAGYEQFF. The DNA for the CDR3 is TGTGCCAGCAGGCAGGGACTAGCGGGCTATGAGCAGTTCTTC.

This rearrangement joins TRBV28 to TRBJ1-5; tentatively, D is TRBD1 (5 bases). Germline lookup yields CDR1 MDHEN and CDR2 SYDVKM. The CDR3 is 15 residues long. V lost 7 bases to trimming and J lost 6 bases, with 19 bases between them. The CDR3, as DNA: TGTGCCAGCACATTAGGCGGCCAGGGAATTCAGCCCCAGCATTTT. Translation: CASTLGGQGIQPQHF.

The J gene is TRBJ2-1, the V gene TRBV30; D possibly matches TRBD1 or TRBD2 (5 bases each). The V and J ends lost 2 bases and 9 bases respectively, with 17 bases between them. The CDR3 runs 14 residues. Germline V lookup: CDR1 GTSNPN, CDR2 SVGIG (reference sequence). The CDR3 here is CAWSSWDPRSEQFF. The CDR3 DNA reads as TGTGCCTGGAGTTCATGGGACCCACGCAGTGAGCAGTTCTTC.

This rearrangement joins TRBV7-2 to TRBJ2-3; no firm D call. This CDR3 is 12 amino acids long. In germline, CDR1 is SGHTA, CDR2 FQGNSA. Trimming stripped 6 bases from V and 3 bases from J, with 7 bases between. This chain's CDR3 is CASSHRTDTQYF. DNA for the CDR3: TGTGCCAGCAGTCACCGAACAGATACGCAGTATTTT.